These 2 T cell receptor beta chains share one sample of origin, sequenced in a study of cytomegalovirus exposure and HLA in healthy donors. PCR employed 60 Vbeta and 13 Jbeta primers. Repertoires were generated with immunoSEQ multiplex PCR, while TCRdb's copy carries only in-frame clones and drops some. The sample lists approximately 170,000 clones; about 85% were seen once. The source material was PBMCs. All receptors derive from a man younger than 45 in good health and CMV-seropositive.

The V call is TRBV2, the J call TRBJ2-1; D possibly corresponds to TRBD1 (6 bases). V gave up 10 bases and J gave up 0 bases, with 16 bases separating them. The germline gives CDR1 SNHLY, CDR2 FYNNEI. The CDR3 loop spans 15 amino acids. The CDR3 DNA reads as TGTGCCAACGACAGGCCTTGGAGCTCCTACAATGAGCAGTTCTTC. It translates to CANDRPWSSYNEQFF.

The rearrangement joins TRBV7-9 to TRBJ2-1; 7 bases agree with TRBD2. Germline CDR1 SEHNR, CDR2 FQNEAQ (reference sequence). Trimming took 3 bases from V and 1 from J; bases not matched to a gene: 12. The length of the CDR3 is 18 residues. CDR3 bases: TGTGCCAGCAGCTTGGTGGGAGGGAGGGCCGGGTCCTACAATGAGCAGTTCTTC. Amino acids: CASSLVGGRAGSYNEQFF.